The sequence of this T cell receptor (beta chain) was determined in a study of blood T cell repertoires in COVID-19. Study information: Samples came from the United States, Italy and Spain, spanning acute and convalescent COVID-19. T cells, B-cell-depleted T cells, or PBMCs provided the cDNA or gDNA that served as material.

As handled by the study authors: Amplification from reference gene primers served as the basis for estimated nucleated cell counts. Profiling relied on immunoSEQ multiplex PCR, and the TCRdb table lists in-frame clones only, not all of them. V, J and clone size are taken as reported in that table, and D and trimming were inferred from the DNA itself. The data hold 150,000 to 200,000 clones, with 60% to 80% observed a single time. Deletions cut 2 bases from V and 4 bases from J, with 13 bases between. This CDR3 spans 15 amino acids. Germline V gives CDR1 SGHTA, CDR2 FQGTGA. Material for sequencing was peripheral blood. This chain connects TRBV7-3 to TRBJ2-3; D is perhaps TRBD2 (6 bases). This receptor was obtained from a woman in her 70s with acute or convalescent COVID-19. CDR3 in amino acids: CASSLGGAVADTQYF. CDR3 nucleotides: TGTGCCAGCAGCTTAGGAGGGGCAGTCGCAGATACGCAGTATTTT. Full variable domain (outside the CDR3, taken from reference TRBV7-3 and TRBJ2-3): GAGVSQTPSNKVTEKGKYVELRCDPISGHTALYWYRQSLGQGPEFLIYFQGTGAADDSGLPNDRFFAVRPEGSVSTLKIQRTERGDSAVYLCASSLGGAVADTQYFGPGTRLTVL.